This is a list of T cell receptor beta chains from one sample in a study. TCRdb re-analysed the 5' RACE reads in MiXCR, keeping a single row per CDR3 protein. The profile shows nearly 40,000 distinct CDR3 sequences, approximately 17% of them singletons. The specimen was naive CD4+ T cells sorted from a lymph node. Receptors originate from a female donor with breast cancer. The CDR3 runs from the conserved cysteine through the conserved F or W. Fields, in order: D gene, J gene, clone size, V gene, CDR3 protein, CDR3 DNA. The D gene is left open where the match is weak. Not every row has a clone size; where given, it reads once, few, many or a size class.

>NA|TRBJ1-1|NA|TRBV6-5
CASSYSGSMNTEAFF
TGTGCCAGCAGTTACTCGGGGAGCATGAACACTGAAGCTTTCTTT
>NA|TRBJ1-6|many|TRBV6-5
CASRLGSYSPLHF
TGTGCCAGCAGGCTAGGGTCCTATTCACCCCTCCACTTT
>TRBD1|TRBJ2-2|NA|TRBV7-2
CASSLPTGRVTGELVF
TGTGCCAGCAGCCTCCCGACAGGGAGAGTCACCGGGGAGCTGGTTTTT
>TRBD1|TRBJ1-2|many|TRBV5-6
CASSSDRGTSGYTF
TGTGCCAGCAGCTCGGACAGGGGAACGAGTGGCTACACCTTC
>NA|TRBJ2-7|many|TRBV6-5
CASSYSTGTPYEQYF
TGTGCCAGCAGTTACTCAACAGGGACCCCCTACGAGCAGTACTTC
>NA|TRBJ1-2|NA|TRBV3-1
CASSPRGREDGYTF
TGTGCCAGCAGCCCTAGGGGCAGGGAGGATGGCTACACCTTC
>TRBD2|TRBJ2-1|NA|TRBV5-1
CASAVLAGDNEQFF
TGCGCCAGCGCCGTACTAGCGGGAGACAATGAGCAGTTCTTC
>TRBD1|TRBJ1-1|NA|TRBV12-3/TRBV12-4
CASSWGTAIRGTEAFF
TGTGCCAGCAGTTGGGGGACAGCCATCAGGGGCACTGAAGCTTTCTTT
>NA|TRBJ2-3|NA|TRBV5-1
CASRSGPSTDSQYF
TGCGCCAGCAGGAGCGGACCTAGCACAGATTCGCAGTATTTT
>NA|TRBJ2-5|NA|TRBV6-5
CASSYVASRGGAAQYF
TGTGCCAGCAGTTATGTCGCATCCAGAGGGGGTGCGGCCCAGTACTTC
>TRBD1|TRBJ2-5|NA|TRBV20-1
CSARDAQGDETQYF
TGCAGTGCTAGAGATGCACAGGGGGACGAGACCCAGTACTTC
>NA|TRBJ1-3|few|TRBV20-1
CSATHQGPGNTIYF
TGCAGTGCTACCCACCAGGGCCCTGGAAACACCATATATTTT
>NA|TRBJ1-6|NA|TRBV5-1
CASSLATEPNSPLHF
TGCGCCAGCAGCTTGGCCACAGAACCCAATTCACCCCTCCACTTT
>NA|TRBJ2-3|many|TRBV5-1
CASSYSGLTDTQYF
TGCGCCAGCAGCTATAGCGGCCTCACAGATACGCAGTATTTT
>TRBD2|TRBJ2-1|NA|TRBV7-2
CASSPTSDHEQFF
TGTGCCAGCAGCCCTACTAGCGACCATGAGCAGTTCTTC
>NA|TRBJ2-5|few|TRBV6-2/TRBV6-3
CASSDRYQETQYF
TGTGCCAGCAGCGACAGGTACCAAGAGACCCAGTACTTC
>NA|TRBJ2-3|many|TRBV4-3
CASSQEARGGSTDTQYF
TGCGCCAGCAGCCAAGAGGCCCGGGGCGGGAGCACAGATACGCAGTATTTT
>NA|TRBJ1-3|many|TRBV20-1
CSLSGTAGNTIYF
TGCAGTCTTTCCGGGACGGCCGGAAACACCATATATTTT
>NA|TRBJ1-6|few|TRBV7-9
CASSITENSPLHF
TGTGCCAGCAGCATCACAGAAAATTCACCCCTCCACTTT
>NA|TRBJ2-5|NA|TRBV20-1
CSARDRGRETQYF
TGCAGTGCTAGAGACCGCGGCCGGGAGACCCAGTACTTC
>NA|TRBJ1-5|NA|TRBV20-1
CSAKLPGTVGYRQPQHF
TGCAGTGCTAAACTCCCGGGAACCGTAGGGTATCGGCAGCCCCAGCATTTT
>NA|TRBJ2-3|NA|TRBV20-1
CSARMVRTDTQYF
TGCAGTGCTAGAATGGTGCGCACAGATACGCAGTATTTT
>NA|TRBJ2-1|many|TRBV7-2
CASSFQGSSYNEQFF
TGTGCCAGCAGCTTTCAGGGGAGCTCCTACAATGAGCAGTTCTTC
>NA|TRBJ1-2|many|TRBV20-1
CSARERASYTF
TGCAGTGCTAGAGAGAGGGCTAGCTACACCTTC
>NA|TRBJ2-5|few|TRBV12-3/TRBV12-4
CASSRETLQETQYF
TGTGCCAGCAGTCGTGAGACCCTCCAGGAGACCCAGTACTTC
>NA|TRBJ1-1|medium-sized|TRBV20-1
CSASRQVATEAFF
TGCAGTGCTAGCCGACAGGTCGCGACTGAAGCTTTCTTT
>NA|TRBJ2-3|medium-sized|TRBV20-1
CSAAGQPLTDTQYF
TGCAGTGCTGCAGGACAGCCTCTCACAGATACGCAGTATTTT
>NA|TRBJ2-1|many|TRBV20-1
CSAIPTSAGASYNEQFF
TGCAGTGCCATCCCCACGTCGGCGGGGGCCTCCTACAATGAGCAGTTCTTC
>TRBD1|TRBJ2-6|many|TRBV6-6
CASSSAGTGERSGANVLTF
TGTGCCAGCAGCTCAGCCGGGACAGGGGAACGATCTGGGGCCAACGTCCTGACTTTC
>TRBD1|TRBJ2-3|few|TRBV7-2
CASSLYRGSDTQYF
TGTGCCAGCAGCTTATACAGGGGGTCGGATACGCAGTATTTT
>NA|TRBJ1-2|many|TRBV7-2
CASSLEGWGPYGYTF
TGTGCCAGCAGCTTAGAGGGCTGGGGGCCCTATGGCTACACCTTC
>NA|TRBJ2-3|NA|TRBV7-9
CASSLAQRPPVDTQYF
TGTGCCAGCAGCTTAGCCCAGAGGCCCCCGGTGGATACGCAGTATTTT
>TRBD1|TRBJ1-4|few|TRBV7-9
CASTDPGQVNEKLFF
TGTGCCAGCACCGATCCGGGACAGGTTAATGAAAAACTGTTTTTT
>NA|TRBJ1-4|once|TRBV28
CASSLRQSATNGKLFF
TGTGCCAGCAGTCTCCGTCAAAGTGCAACTAATGGAAAACTGTTTTTT
>TRBD2|TRBJ2-3|many|TRBV20-1
CSARDGTREPRTDTQYF
TGCAGTGCTAGAGATGGGACGCGGGAGCCGCGTACAGATACGCAGTATTTT
>NA|TRBJ2-1|NA|TRBV5-6
CASSLGENELGSYNEQFF
TGTGCCAGCAGCTTAGGCGAAAACGAACTAGGCTCCTACAATGAGCAGTTCTTC
>TRBD1|TRBJ2-5|many|TRBV7-2
CASSTYTGQEETQYF
TGTGCCAGCAGCACATATACCGGACAGGAAGAGACCCAGTACTTC
>TRBD1|TRBJ1-2|NA|TRBV5-1
CASGSMGQGAYGYTF
TGCGCCAGCGGCTCGATGGGACAGGGCGCCTATGGCTACACCTTC
>NA|TRBJ2-3|NA|TRBV7-2
CASSRQSSLSTDTQYF
TGTGCCAGCAGCCGACAGTCCTCCCTAAGCACAGATACGCAGTATTTT
>NA|TRBJ2-3|many|TRBV7-9
CASSFWPSGDTQYF
TGTGCCAGCAGCTTTTGGCCTTCAGGGGATACGCAGTATTTT
>NA|TRBJ1-6|few|TRBV7-8
CASSLEGRAGISPLHF
TGTGCCAGCAGCTTGGAGGGGCGGGCGGGGATTTCACCCCTCCACTTT
>NA|TRBJ2-7|few|TRBV12-2
CASRLVVRGVTSVDEQYF
TGTGCAAGTCGCTTAGTGGTCAGGGGAGTGACTAGCGTCGACGAGCAGTACTTC
>TRBD1|TRBJ2-5|NA|TRBV7-9
CASSPPSQGRETQYF
TGTGCCAGCAGCCCCCCCTCACAGGGGCGGGAGACCCAGTACTTC
>NA|TRBJ1-3|NA|TRBV12-3/TRBV12-4
CASSPRGPGNTIHF
TGTGCCAGCAGTCCCCGGGGTCCTGGAAACACCATACATTTT
>NA|TRBJ2-1|many|TRBV7-2
CASGGYNEQFF
TGTGCCAGCGGGGGTTACAATGAGCAGTTCTTC
>NA|TRBJ1-5|many|TRBV20-1
CSASVGAGNQPQHF
TGCAGTGCTAGTGTGGGGGCAGGTAATCAGCCCCAGCATTTT
>TRBD1|TRBJ2-1|many|TRBV12-3/TRBV12-4
CASHRDRGTYNEQFF
TGTGCCAGCCACCGGGACAGGGGTACCTACAATGAGCAGTTCTTC
>NA|TRBJ1-3|NA|TRBV5-1
CASSYRGGNTIYF
TGCGCCAGCAGCTATCGAGGGGGAAACACCATATATTTT
>TRBD1|TRBJ2-1|few|TRBV20-1
CSAHRDRGVDAYNEQFF
TGCAGTGCTCACCGGGACAGGGGGGTTGACGCCTACAATGAGCAGTTCTTC
>TRBD2|TRBJ2-1|few|TRBV29-1
CSVEGASGRRYSYNEQFF
TGCAGCGTTGAAGGGGCTAGCGGGCGTAGATACTCCTACAATGAGCAGTTCTTC
>TRBD2|TRBJ2-3|many|TRBV7-3
CASSERGLAGADTQYF
TGTGCCAGCAGTGAGAGGGGACTAGCGGGGGCAGATACGCAGTATTTT